Here is one T cell receptor beta chain with its context. This CDR3 fails to terminate in the conserved phenylalanine or tryptophan, so it likely reflects a read error. The sample belongs to a study of T cells in Graves' hyperthyroidism and ophthalmopathy. The CDR3 runs 13 residues. Germline lookup yields CDR1 SNHLY and CDR2 FYNNEI. V lost 5 bases to trimming and J lost 6 bases, with 13 bases between them. What was amplified from RNA transcripts were TCR beta CDR3 regions. HTBI primers were used for first-round RT-PCR of the TCR CDR3. MiXCR, applied by TCRdb to the multiplex PCR reads, yields one record per CDR3 protein. The data hold around 700,000 distinct CDR3 sequences, with 18% observed a single time.

The chain employs TRBV2 and TRBJ1-1; no firm D call. This TCR was recovered from a woman between 45 and 60 years old with Graves' hyperthyroidism that later progressed to Graves' ophthalmopathy. Input material: blood. CDR3 residues: CASSLNGFAEAFL. CDR3 DNA sequence: TGTGCCAGCAGTTTGAACGGCTTCGCTGAAGCTTTCCTT.